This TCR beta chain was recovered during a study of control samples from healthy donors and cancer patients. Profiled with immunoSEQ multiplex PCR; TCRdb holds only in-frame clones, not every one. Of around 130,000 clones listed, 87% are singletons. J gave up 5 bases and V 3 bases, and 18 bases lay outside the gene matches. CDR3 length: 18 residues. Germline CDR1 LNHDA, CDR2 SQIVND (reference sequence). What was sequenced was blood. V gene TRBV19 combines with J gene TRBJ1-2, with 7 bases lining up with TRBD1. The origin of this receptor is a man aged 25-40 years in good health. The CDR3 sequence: CASSIPAGTATRNYGYTF. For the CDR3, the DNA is TGTGCCAGTAGTATCCCAGCCGGGACAGCAACCCGCAATTATGGCTACACCTTC. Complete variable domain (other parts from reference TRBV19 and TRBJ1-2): DGGITQSPKYLFRKEGQNVTLSCEQNLNHDAMYWYRQDPGQGLRLIYYSQIVNDFQKGDIAEGYSVSREKKESFPLTVTSAQKNPTAFYLCASSIPAGTATRNYGYTFGSGTRLTVV.